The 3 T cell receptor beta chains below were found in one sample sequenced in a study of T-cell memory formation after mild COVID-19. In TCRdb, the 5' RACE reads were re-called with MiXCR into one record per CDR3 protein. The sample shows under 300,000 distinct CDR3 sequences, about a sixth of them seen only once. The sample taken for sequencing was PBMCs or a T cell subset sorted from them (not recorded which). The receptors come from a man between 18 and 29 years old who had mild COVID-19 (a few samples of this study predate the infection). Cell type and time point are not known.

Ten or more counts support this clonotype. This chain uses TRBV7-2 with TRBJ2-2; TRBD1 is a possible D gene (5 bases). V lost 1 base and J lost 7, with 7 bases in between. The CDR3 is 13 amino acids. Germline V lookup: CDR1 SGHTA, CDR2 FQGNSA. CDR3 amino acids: CASSLVGLGELFF. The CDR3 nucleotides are TGTGCCAGCAGCTTAGTGGGGCTCGGGGAGCTGTTTTTT.

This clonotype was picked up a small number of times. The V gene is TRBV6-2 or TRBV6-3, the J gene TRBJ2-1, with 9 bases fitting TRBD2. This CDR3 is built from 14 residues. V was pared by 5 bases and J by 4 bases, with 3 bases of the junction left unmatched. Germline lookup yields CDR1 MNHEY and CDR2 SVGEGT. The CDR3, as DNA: TGTGCCAGCAGTGGACTAGCGACTTACAATGAGCAGTTCTTC. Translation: CASSGLATYNEQFF.

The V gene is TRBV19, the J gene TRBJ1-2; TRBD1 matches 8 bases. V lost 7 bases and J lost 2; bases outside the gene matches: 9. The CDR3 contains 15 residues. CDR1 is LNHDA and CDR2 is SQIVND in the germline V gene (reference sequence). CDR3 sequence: CASNYGQGKNYGYTF. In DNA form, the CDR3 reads TGTGCCAGTAACTACGGACAGGGAAAAAACTATGGCTACACCTTC.